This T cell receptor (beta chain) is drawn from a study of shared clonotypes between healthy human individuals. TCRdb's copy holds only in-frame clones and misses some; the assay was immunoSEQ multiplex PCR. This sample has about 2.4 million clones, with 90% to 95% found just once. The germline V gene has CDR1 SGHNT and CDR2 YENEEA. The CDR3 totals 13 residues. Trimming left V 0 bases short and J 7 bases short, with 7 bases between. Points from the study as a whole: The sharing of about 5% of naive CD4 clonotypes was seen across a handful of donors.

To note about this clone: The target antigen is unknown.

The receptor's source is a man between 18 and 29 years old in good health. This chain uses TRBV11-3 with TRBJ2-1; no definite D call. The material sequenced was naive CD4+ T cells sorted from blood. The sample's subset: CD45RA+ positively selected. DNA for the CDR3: TGTGCCAGCAGCTTAGAGGTGGGTAATGAGCAGTTCTTC. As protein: CASSLEVGNEQFF.